This T cell receptor (beta chain) was recorded in a study of PD-1 blockade in classical Hodgkin lymphoma. Overall study results and limits: CD4+ but not CD8+ TCR diversity rose significantly by C4D1. Repertoire difference causes, possibly disease activity or prior therapy, remain undefined. Partial responders and progressors had significantly lower baseline TCR diversity.

This table comes from immunoSEQ multiplex PCR, and its TCRdb copy is limited to in-frame clones, with some not included. The data show 15,000 to 25,000 clones, with less than 85% seen just once and just over 2.5% held by the top ten. The germline V gene has CDR1 SEHNR and CDR2 FQNEAQ (reference sequence). This CDR3 is 16 amino acids long. Trimming removed 1 base at V and 3 bases at J, with 12 bases between. Specified time point: cycle 4 day 1 (C4D1), after five to seven weeks of nivolumab. Exposure to brentuximab vedotin varied, and each patient had relapsed following autologous stem cell transplantation. The study purified CD4+ T cells from thawed PBMCs using magnetic negative selection. Classification of best responses gave complete response, partial response or progressive disease. As regards this clone: Antigen: not known.

Sequencing was performed on CD4+ T cells from blood, taken before the fourth cycle of nivolumab. This sequence was found in a human donor with classical Hodgkin lymphoma. The rearrangement uses TRBV7-9 and TRBJ2-2; D remains ambiguous. CDR3 DNA: TGTGCCAGCAGCTTAGAATTGTCAGAGGACACCGGGGAGCTGTTTTTT. This translates into CASSLELSEDTGELFF.